Here is one TCR beta chain with its context. No antigen is known for it. This entry comes from a study of cytomegalovirus exposure and HLA in healthy donors. Study outcomes and limitations: The listing of 150 to 200 TCR beta chains classed them as cytomegalovirus-associated. Specificity for CMV antigens was confirmed in vitro for a few of the CMV-associated chains.

The PCR contained 60 Vbeta and 13 Jbeta primers. Produced via immunoSEQ multiplex PCR; TCRdb's table is partial and in-frame only. The table has 100,000 to 120,000 clones, over 65% seen once. This TCR was sampled from a man aged 35 to 55 in good health and CMV-seropositive. The sequenced sample consisted of PBMCs.

The CDR3 DNA reads TGTGCCAGCAGCGTAGCGCCTGGCGGGAGTAGGAACGAGCAGTACTTC. Protein: CASSVAPGGSRNEQYF. The chain couples TRBV9 to TRBJ2-7; the match to TRBD2 covers 7 bases. This CDR3 region has 16 residues. V shed 0 bases, J shed 5 bases, and the junction held 11 bases outside the gene matches. CDR1 and CDR2 (germline): SGDLS, YYNGEE.